The T cell receptor (beta chain) described here comes from a study of glioma-infiltrating T cells. Regarding the study as a whole: CDR3 overlap between tissue and blood was very small. Above-expected tissue-blood divergence occurred in all gliomas, most in low-grade ones.

Germline V CDR1 and CDR2: MNHNS, SASEGT. Trimming cost V 7 bases and J 5 bases, with 11 bases left between them. The CDR3 covers 12 residues. The iRepertoire nested amplicon-rescue multiplex PCR amplified TCR alpha and beta CDR3s from RNA. Input was roughly 100-450 ng of tissue mRNA or PBMC total RNA. TCRdb reanalysed the multiplex PCR reads using MiXCR and keeps one entry per CDR3 protein. This table holds more than 100,000 distinct CDR3 sequences, approximately 28% found once. In its sample, this clonotype was seen once. Its antigen is still unknown. Being one base from a much bigger clone, this may be a read error.

Sequenced: glioma tissue, nonneoplastic brain tissue, or PBMCs (not recorded which). The sequence was collected from a human donor with low-grade glioma or glioblastoma, undergoing nonglioma brain surgery, or in good health (not recorded which). The chain uses TRBV6-1 and TRBJ2-5; D gene uncertain. For the CDR3, the DNA is TGTGCCAGCAACCCAGCCTGGGAGACCCAGTACTTC. As protein: CASNPAWETQYF.